This paragraph reports one T cell receptor (beta chain). Its antigen is still unknown. These data belong to a study of T cells after yellow fever vaccination. General study points: Researchers cautioned that FACS-sorted repertoires could harbor abundant clonotypes contaminating from the bulk population. It was a small share of clonotypes that appeared in both CD4 and CD8 compartments. Faster peaking, at day 5 versus 15, marked a secondary response that was weaker.

A single record per CDR3 protein comes from TCRdb applying MiXCR to the 5' RACE reads. Altogether approximately 600,000 distinct CDR3 sequences are present, over 9% being singletons, with the ten largest covering 15%. The CDR3 sequence is 13 residues long. Germline loops: CDR1 SNHLY, CDR2 FYNNEI. V was pared by 7 bases and J by 4 bases, with 11 bases between. J is TRBJ2-1 and V is TRBV2; D is unresolved. The source was PBMCs, collected on the day of the yellow fever booster vaccination. The origin of this receptor is a man aged 30 to 45 who received the YFV17D yellow fever vaccine. As DNA, the CDR3 is TGTGCCAGCACGTTCCTCAGGTACAATGAGCAGTTCTTC. Translating gives CASTFLRYNEQFF.